This TCR beta chain was recorded in a study of glioma-infiltrating T cells. Whole-study context: Blood libraries targeted roughly 4.5- to 11-fold coverage of about one million T cells.

The iRepertoire nested amplicon-rescue multiplex PCR amplified TCR alpha and beta CDR3s from RNA. For one-step reverse transcription and amplification, 100-400 ng of tissue mRNA or PBMC total RNA was used. TCRdb re-analysed the multiplex PCR reads in MiXCR, keeping a single row per CDR3 protein. The sample has 400,000 or so distinct CDR3 sequences; 41% are singletons. The sample holds a few counts of this clonotype. Antigen unknown. Germline CDR1 is LNHDA and CDR2 is SQIVND (reference sequence). The CDR3 spans 13 residues. Deletions cut 6 bases from V and 4 bases from J, with 13 bases between. Regarding the study as a whole: Non-neoplastic patients had below-expected tissue-blood divergence, while all gliomas exceeded expectation. Patients with low tissue-blood divergence carried a signature set of shared blood CDR3 motifs.

The chain links TRBV19 to TRBJ2-7, with D perhaps being TRBD1 or TRBD2 (5 bases each). The sequencing sample was made of glioma tissue, nonneoplastic brain tissue, or PBMCs (not recorded which). This TCR was recovered from a human donor with low-grade glioma or glioblastoma, undergoing nonglioma brain surgery, or in good health (not recorded which). CDR3 sequence reads: CASSPGLWYEQYF. In DNA form, the CDR3 reads TGTGCCAGTAGCCCGGGGCTCTGGTACGAGCAGTACTTC.